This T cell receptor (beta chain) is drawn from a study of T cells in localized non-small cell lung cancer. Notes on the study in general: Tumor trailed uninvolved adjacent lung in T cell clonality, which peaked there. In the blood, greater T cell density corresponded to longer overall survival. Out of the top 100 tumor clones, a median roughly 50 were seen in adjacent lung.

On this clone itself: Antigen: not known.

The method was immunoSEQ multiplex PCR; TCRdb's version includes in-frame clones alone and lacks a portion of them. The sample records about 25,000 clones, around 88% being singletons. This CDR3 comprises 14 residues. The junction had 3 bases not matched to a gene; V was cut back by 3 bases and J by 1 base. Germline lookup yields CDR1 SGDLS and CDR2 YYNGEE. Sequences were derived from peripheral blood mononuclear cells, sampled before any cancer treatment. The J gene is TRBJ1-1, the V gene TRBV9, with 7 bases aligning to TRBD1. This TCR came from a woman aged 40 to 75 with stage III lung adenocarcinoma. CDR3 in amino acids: CASSERTGNTEAFF. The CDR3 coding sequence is TGTGCCAGCAGCGAAAGGACAGGGAACACTGAAGCTTTCTTT.